This T cell receptor (beta chain) was identified during a study of CD8 T cells in Susac syndrome. V was clipped by 4 bases and J by 5 bases; unmatched bases: 13. The CDR3 sequence is 16 residues long. Germline loops: CDR1 SGDLS, CDR2 YYNGEE. Reverse transcription of about 0.45 to 1 ug RNA was performed with random hexamers. The TCR beta CDR3 was amplified by immunoSEQ multiplex PCR across 54 Vbeta, 13 Jbeta. TCRdb re-called the immunoSEQ multiplex PCR reads with MiXCR, one entry per CDR3 protein. This sample yields approximately 190,000 distinct CDR3 sequences, of which almost 96% are seen a single time; 0.075% to 0.1% belongs to the top ten.

Sample: CD4+ T cells from PBMCs. The origin of this receptor is a human donor with Susac syndrome. V usage is TRBV9 and J usage is TRBJ2-5, with 8 bases aligning to TRBD1. For the CDR3, the DNA is TGTGCCAGCAGCACCGCGGACAGGGTAGTTTTTGAGACCCAGTACTTC. This gives the protein CASSTADRVVFETQYF.